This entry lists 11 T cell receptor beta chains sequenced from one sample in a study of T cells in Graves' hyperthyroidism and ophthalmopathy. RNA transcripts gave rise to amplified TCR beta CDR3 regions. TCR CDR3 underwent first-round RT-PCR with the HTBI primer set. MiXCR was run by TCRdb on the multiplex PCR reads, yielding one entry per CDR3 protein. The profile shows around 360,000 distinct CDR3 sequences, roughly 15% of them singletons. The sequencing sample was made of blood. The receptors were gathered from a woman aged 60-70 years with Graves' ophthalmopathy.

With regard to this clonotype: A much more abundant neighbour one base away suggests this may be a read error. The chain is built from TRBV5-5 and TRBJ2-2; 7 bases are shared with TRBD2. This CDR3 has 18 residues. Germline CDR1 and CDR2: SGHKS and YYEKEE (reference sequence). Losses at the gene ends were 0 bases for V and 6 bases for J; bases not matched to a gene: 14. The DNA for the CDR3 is TGTGCCAGCAGCTTGGGACTGCCGGGACTATCTATGGCCGGGGAGCTGTTTTTT. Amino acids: CASSLGLPGLSMAGELFF.

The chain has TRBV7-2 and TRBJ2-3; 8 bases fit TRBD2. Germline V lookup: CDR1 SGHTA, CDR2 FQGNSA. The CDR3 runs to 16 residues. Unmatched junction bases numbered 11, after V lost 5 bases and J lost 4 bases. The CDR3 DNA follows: TGTGCCAGCAGCATAGGACTAGCAACGGTCTCAGATACGCAGTATTTT. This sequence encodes CASSIGLATVSDTQYF.

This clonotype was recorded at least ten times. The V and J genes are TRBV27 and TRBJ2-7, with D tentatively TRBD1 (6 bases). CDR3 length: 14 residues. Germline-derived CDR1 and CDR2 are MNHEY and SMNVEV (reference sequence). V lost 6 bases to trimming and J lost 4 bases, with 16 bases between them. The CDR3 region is CASSDGTSAYEQYF. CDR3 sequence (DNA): TGTGCCAGCAGCGACGGGACATCAGCGTACGAGCAGTACTTC.

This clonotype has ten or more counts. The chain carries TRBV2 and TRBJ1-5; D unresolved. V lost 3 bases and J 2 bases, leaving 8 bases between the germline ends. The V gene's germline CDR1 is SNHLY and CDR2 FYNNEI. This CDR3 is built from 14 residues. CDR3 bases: TGTGCCAGCAGTGACACCAGCGGCAATCAGCCCCAGCATTTT. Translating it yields CASSDTSGNQPQHF. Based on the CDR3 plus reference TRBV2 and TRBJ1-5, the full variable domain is EPEVTQTPSHQVTQMGQEVILRCVPISNHLYFYWYRQILGQKVEFLVSFYNNEISEKSEIFDDQFSVERPDGSNFTLKIRSTKLEDSAMYFCASSDTSGNQPQHFGDGTRLSIL.

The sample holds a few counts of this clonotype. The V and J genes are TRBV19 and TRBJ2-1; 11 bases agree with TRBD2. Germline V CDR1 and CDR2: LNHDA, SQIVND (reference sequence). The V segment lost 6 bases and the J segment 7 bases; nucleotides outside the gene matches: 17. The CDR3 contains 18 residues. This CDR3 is CASRRRGVAGGPRNEQFF. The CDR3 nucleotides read TGTGCCAGTAGGAGGAGGGGAGTAGCGGGAGGGCCGAGGAATGAGCAGTTCTTC. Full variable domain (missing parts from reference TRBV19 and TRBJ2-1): DGGITQSPKYLFRKEGQNVTLSCEQNLNHDAMYWYRQDPGQGLRLIYYSQIVNDFQKGDIAEGYSVSREKKESFPLTVTSAQKNPTAFYLCASRRRGVAGGPRNEQFFGPGTRLTVL.

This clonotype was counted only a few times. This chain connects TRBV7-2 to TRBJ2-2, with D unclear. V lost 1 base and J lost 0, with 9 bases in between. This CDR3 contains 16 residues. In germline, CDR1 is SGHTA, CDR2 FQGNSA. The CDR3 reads CASSLGFFANTGELFF. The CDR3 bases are TGTGCCAGCAGCTTAGGGTTCTTCGCGAACACCGGGGAGCTGTTTTTT.

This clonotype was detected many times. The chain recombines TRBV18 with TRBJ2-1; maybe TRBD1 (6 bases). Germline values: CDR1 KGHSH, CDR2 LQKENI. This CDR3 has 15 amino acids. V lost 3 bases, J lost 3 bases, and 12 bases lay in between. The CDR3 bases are TGTGCCAGCTCACCGGGGGCTAGTCTCTACAATGAGCAGTTCTTC. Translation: CASSPGASLYNEQFF.

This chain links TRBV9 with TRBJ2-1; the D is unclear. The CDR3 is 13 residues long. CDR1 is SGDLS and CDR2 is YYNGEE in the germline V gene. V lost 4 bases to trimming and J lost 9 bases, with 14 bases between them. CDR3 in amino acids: CASSTVEPGEQFF. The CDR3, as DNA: TGTGCCAGCAGCACAGTCGAGCCTGGTGAGCAGTTCTTC. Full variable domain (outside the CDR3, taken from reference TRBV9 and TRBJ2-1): DSGVTQTPKHLITATGQRVTLRCSPRSGDLSVYWYQQSLDQGLQFLIQYYNGEERAKGNILERFSAQQFPDLHSELNLSSLELGDSALYFCASSTVEPGEQFFGPGTRLTVL.

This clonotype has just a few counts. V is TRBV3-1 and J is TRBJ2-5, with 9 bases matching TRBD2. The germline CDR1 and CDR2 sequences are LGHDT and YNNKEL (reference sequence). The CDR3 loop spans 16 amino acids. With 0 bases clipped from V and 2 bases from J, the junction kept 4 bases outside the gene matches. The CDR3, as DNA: TGTGCCAGCAGCCAAGAACTAGCGGGCTTTCAAGAGACCCAGTACTTC. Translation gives CASSQELAGFQETQYF.

The CDR3 loop is CASRLGGGENSPLHF. CDR3 DNA: TGTGCCAGCAGGTTGGGGGGGGGCGAAAATTCACCCCTCCACTTT. V usage is TRBV7-2 and J usage is TRBJ1-6; D is possibly TRBD1 (6 bases). CDR3 size: 15 residues. V shed 6 bases and J shed 7 bases, with 16 bases lying between them. CDR1 and CDR2 from the germline V gene are SGHTA and FQGNSA.

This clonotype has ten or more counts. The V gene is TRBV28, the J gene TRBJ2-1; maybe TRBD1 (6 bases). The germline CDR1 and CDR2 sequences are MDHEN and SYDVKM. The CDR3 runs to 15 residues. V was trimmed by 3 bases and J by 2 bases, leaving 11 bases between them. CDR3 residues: CASSLTGYTYNEQFF. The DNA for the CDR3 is TGTGCCAGCAGTTTGACAGGTTATACCTACAATGAGCAGTTCTTC.